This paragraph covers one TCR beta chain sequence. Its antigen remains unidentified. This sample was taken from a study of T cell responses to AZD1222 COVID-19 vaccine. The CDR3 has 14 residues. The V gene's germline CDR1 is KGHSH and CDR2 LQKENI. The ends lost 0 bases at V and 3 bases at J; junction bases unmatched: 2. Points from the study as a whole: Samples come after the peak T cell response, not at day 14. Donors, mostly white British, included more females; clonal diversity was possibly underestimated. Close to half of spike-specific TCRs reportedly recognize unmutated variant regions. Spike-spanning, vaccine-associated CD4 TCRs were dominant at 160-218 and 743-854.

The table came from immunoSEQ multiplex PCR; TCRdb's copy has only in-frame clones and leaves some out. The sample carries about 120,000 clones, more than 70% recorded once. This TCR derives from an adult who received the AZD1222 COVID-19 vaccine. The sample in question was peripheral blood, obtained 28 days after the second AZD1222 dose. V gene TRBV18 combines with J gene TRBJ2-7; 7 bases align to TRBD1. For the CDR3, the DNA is TGTGCCAGCTCACCACCGGACAGGCTCTACGAGCAGTACTTC. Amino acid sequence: CASSPPDRLYEQYF.